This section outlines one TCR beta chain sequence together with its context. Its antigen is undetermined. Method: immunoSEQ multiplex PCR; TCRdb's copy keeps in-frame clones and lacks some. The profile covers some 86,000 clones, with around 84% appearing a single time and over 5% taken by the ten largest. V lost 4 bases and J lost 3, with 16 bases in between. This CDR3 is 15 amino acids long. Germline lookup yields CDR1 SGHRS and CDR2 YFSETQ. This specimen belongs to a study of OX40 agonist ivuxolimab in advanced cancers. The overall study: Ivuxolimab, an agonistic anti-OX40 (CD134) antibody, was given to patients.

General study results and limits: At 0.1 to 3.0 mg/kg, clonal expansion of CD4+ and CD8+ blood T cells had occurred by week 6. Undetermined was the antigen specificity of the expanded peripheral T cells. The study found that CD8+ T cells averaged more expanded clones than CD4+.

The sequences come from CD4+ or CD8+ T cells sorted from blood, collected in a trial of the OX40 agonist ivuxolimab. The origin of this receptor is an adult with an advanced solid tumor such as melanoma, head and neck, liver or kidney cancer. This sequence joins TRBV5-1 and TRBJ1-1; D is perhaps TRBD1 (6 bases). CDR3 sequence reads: CASSGTGFLDTEAFF. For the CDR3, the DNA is TGCGCCAGCAGCGGAACAGGGTTTTTGGACACTGAAGCTTTCTTT.